This TCR beta chain appears in the sequencing data of a study of T cells in Graves' hyperthyroidism and ophthalmopathy. Authors of the study amplified TCR beta CDR3 regions from RNA transcripts. The HTBI primer set was used in a first-round RT-PCR of the TCR CDR3. TCRdb recomputed calls from the multiplex PCR reads with MiXCR, one row per CDR3 protein. The sample lists roughly 650,000 distinct CDR3 sequences; more than 15% were seen once. The CDR3 is 15 amino acids. Germline loops: CDR1 SGHVS, CDR2 FQNEAQ. V was pared by 1 base and J by 6 bases, with 10 bases between. Many counts were recorded for this clonotype. Its antigen is unidentified. Overall study results and limits: Separating ophthalmopathy from stable hyperthyroidism was achieved by a 13 V-J model.

Sequenced: blood. The genes are TRBV7-8 and TRBJ1-6, with D hard to call. The sequence came from a woman in her thirties or forties with Graves' ophthalmopathy. The chain's CDR3 is CASSLDGSSNSPLHF. CDR3 bases: TGTGCCAGCAGCTTAGACGGATCGAGTAATTCACCCCTCCACTTT. The entire variable domain, with the rest obtained from reference TRBV7-8 and TRBJ1-6, is as follows: GAGVSQSPRYKVAKRGQDVALRCDPISGHVSLFWYQQALGQGPEFLTYFQNEAQLDKSGLPSDRFFAERPEGSVSTLKIQRTQQEDSAVYLCASSLDGSSNSPLHFGNGTRLTVT.